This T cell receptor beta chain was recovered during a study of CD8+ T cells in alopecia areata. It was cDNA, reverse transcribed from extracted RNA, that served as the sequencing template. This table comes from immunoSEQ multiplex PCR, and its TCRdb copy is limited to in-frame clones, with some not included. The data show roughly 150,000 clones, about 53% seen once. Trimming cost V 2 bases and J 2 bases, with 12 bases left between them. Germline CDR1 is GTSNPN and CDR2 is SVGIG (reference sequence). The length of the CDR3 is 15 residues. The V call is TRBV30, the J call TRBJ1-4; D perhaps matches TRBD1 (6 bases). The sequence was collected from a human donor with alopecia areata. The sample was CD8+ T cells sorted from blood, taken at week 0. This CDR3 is CAWSWTAGTNEKLFF. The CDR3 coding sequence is TGTGCCTGGAGTTGGACAGCGGGGACTAATGAAAAACTGTTTTTT. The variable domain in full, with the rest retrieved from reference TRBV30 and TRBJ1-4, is SQTIHQWPATLVQPVGSPLSLECTVEGTSNPNLYWYRQAAGRGLQLLFYSVGIGQISSEVPQNLSASRPQDRQFILSSKKLLLSDSGFYLCAWSWTAGTNEKLFFGSGTQLSVL.